The 9 T cell receptor beta chains given below trace back to one sample, sequenced in a study of CD8+ T cells in alopecia areata. The treatment here: oral pan-JAK inhibitor, 5-10 mg twice daily. Isolated RNA was reverse transcribed into cDNA used as the sequencing template. Repertoires were generated with immunoSEQ multiplex PCR, while TCRdb's copy carries only in-frame clones and drops some. This table has about 270,000 clones, 45% to 70% appearing once. The specimen comprised CD4+ T cells sorted from blood, sampled around week 52, from a patient treated with tofacitinib. The receptors originated from a human donor with alopecia areata.

V and J are TRBV5-1 and TRBJ2-5; TRBD2 matches 10 bases. The junction had 5 bases not matched to a gene; V was cut back by 4 bases and J by 5 bases. The CDR3 is made up of 14 amino acids. The V gene's germline CDR1 is SGHRS and CDR2 YFSETQ. This chain's CDR3 is CASSVGLALETQYF. For the CDR3, the DNA is TGCGCCAGCAGCGTGGGACTAGCGCTGGAGACCCAGTACTTC.

V gene TRBV15 combines with J gene TRBJ2-4; D possibly corresponds to TRBD2 (6 bases). This CDR3 is built from 16 residues. The V end lost 1 base, the J end lost 0 bases, and 10 bases lay between the germline ends. Germline values: CDR1 LNHNV, CDR2 YYDKDF (reference sequence). This CDR3 is CATSRVGTLAKNIQYF. The CDR3 bases are TGTGCCACCAGCAGAGTTGGGACTCTAGCCAAAAACATTCAGTACTTC.

The V gene is TRBV23-1, the J gene TRBJ1-2; D is ambiguous. TRBV23-1 is treated as an ORF (open reading frame) with a function not yet certain. This CDR3 contains 16 residues. Trimming removed 2 bases from V and 4 bases from J, with 17 bases in between. The CDR3, as DNA: TGCGCCAGCAGTCAAAAATCCGGGCAGGAAAGCTATGGCTACACCTTC. Encoded protein: CASSQKSGQESYGYTF.

This chain uses TRBV11-2 with TRBJ1-2; the match to TRBD1 covers 7 bases. Germline V CDR1 and CDR2: SGHAT, FQNNGV. The V segment lost 5 bases and the J segment 3 bases; nucleotides outside the gene matches: 3. This CDR3 contains 13 residues. CDR3 nucleotide sequence: TGTGCCAGCAGCCTCGACAGGGACTATGGCTACACCTTC. Encoded protein: CASSLDRDYGYTF.

The rearrangement links TRBV27 to TRBJ1-5, with D uncertain. Germline lookup yields CDR1 MNHEY and CDR2 SMNVEV (reference sequence). The CDR3 has 14 amino acids. Trimming took 0 bases from V and 8 from J, leaving 11 bases between them. The CDR3: CASSLSGPGKPQHF. As DNA, the CDR3 is TGTGCCAGCAGTTTATCCGGCCCTGGAAAGCCCCAGCATTTT.

This clone came up a few times. The chain uses TRBV11-2 and TRBJ2-1; D remains unclear. V lost 5 bases and J lost 8, with 13 bases in between. The CDR3 is 13 residues long. CDR1 and CDR2 from the germline V gene are SGHAT and FQNNGV. As DNA, the CDR3 is TGTGCCAGCAGCCGGACGAATTCGGATGAGCAGTTCTTC. Its protein product is CASSRTNSDEQFF. The full variable domain, in which reference TRBV11-2 and TRBJ2-1 provide the parts outside the CDR3, is EAGVAQSPRYKIIEKRQSVAFWCNPISGHATLYWYQQILGQGPKLLIQFQNNGVVDDSQLPKDRFSAERLKGVDSTLKIQPAKLEDSAVYLCASSRTNSDEQFFGPGTRLTVL.

The J gene is TRBJ1-6, the V gene TRBV10-2; D might be TRBD1 (5 bases). The CDR3 extends over 14 amino acids. Germline-derived CDR1 and CDR2 are WSHSY and SAAADI. With 7 bases removed from V and 7 bases from J, the gap between germline ends came to 14 bases. In DNA form, the CDR3 reads TGCGCCAGCAAGATAGGAGGGGCGAATTCACCCCTCCACTTT. Translating gives CASKIGGANSPLHF.

On this clone itself: At one end, the junction sequence differs from germline, possibly due to a read error. This chain connects TRBV29-1 to TRBJ2-2; 7 bases are a match to TRBD1. There are 13 residues in the CDR3. Germline V gives CDR1 SQVTM, CDR2 ANQGSEA. The CDR3 nucleotides read TGCAGCGTAGAAGACAGGGCGGCCGGGGAGCTGTTTTTT. Residues: CSVEDRAAGELFF.

This clone was counted a few times. The chain uses TRBV6-5 and TRBJ1-1; possibly TRBD1 for D (5 bases). CDR1 is MNHEY and CDR2 is SVGAGI in the germline V gene. The CDR3 is made up of 16 amino acids. The ends were cut back, 0 bases at V and 3 bases at J, with 14 bases in the middle. The chain's CDR3 is CASSYSIGASHTEAFF. The CDR3 DNA is TGTGCCAGCAGTTACTCGATTGGGGCAAGTCACACTGAAGCTTTCTTT.